One and the same sample provided the 11 T cell receptor beta chains below, sequenced in a study of blood T cell repertoires in COVID-19 (dated by TCRdb to between 2020 and 2021). Library preparation employed the immunoSEQ multiplex PCR assay. TCRdb took over this immuneACCESS table, retaining in-frame rearrangements with V and J assigned. Such tables are incomplete; in checked studies, under half of the missing clones stem from an unresolved V gene, and the remainder is unexplained. A total of 150,000 to 200,000 clones appear in this sample, around 80% of them only once. The ten largest clones add up to 8.4% of the sample. Sequenced: peripheral blood. The receptor source for this set is a woman in her 70s with acute or convalescent COVID-19.

This chain links TRBV28 with TRBJ2-2, with D possibly TRBD2 on 5 matching bases. The CDR3 consists of 11 residues. Trimming took 6 bases from V and 7 from J, leaving 6 bases between them. The germline CDR1 and CDR2 sequences are MDHEN and SYDVKM. CDR3 DNA sequence: TGTGCCAGCAGGGGGAGCGGGGAGCTGTTTTTT. It specifies CASRGSGELFF.

The gene calls are TRBV4-1 and TRBJ1-5; maybe TRBD1 (5 bases). Per germline, CDR1 MGHRA and CDR2 YSYEKL. The CDR3 contains 14 residues. V lost 4 bases and J 5 bases, leaving 12 bases between the germline ends. The CDR3 loop reads CASSPTPGDQPQHF. The DNA of the CDR3 is TGCGCCAGCAGCCCCACCCCGGGGGATCAGCCCCAGCATTTT.

The J gene is TRBJ1-1, the V gene TRBV6-5, with D uncertain. The CDR3 is made up of 13 amino acids. Germline V gene lookup returns CDR1 MNHEY and CDR2 SVGAGI. V lost 4 bases to trimming and J lost 5 bases, with 11 bases between them. Here the CDR3 reads CASSSEGRTEAFF. CDR3 in DNA: TGTGCCAGCAGTTCCGAGGGTCGGACTGAAGCTTTCTTT.

The chain has TRBV2 and TRBJ2-6; perhaps TRBD1 as D (5 bases). The germline gives CDR1 SNHLY, CDR2 FYNNEI. The CDR3 contains 16 residues. Between the trimmed V and J ends, which lost 4 bases and 1 base, there was a span of 11 bases. CDR3 residues: CASSARRGSGANVLTF. The CDR3 nucleotides read TGTGCCAGCAGTGCCCGTAGGGGATCTGGGGCCAACGTCCTGACTTTC. The full variable domain, in which reference TRBV2 and TRBJ2-6 provide the parts outside the CDR3, is EPEVTQTPSHQVTQMGQEVILRCVPISNHLYFYWYRQILGQKVEFLVSFYNNEISEKSEIFDDQFSVERPDGSNFTLKIRSTKLEDSAMYFCASSARRGSGANVLTFGAGSRLTVL.

The rearrangement uses TRBV6-6 and TRBJ1-1, with TRBD1 as a possible D gene (6 bases). Per germline, CDR1 MNHNY and CDR2 SVGAGI (reference sequence). Between the trimmed V and J ends, which lost 7 bases and 2 bases, there was a span of 8 bases. CDR3 size: 12 residues. CDR3 loop: CASTGQNTEAFF. The DNA for the CDR3 is TGTGCCAGCACGGGACAAAACACTGAAGCTTTCTTT.

CDR3 coding DNA: TGTGCCAGCAGTTTTGAGGTACACACCATATATTTT. This codes for CASSFEVHTIYF. This rearrangement joins TRBV28 to TRBJ1-3; D unresolved. The CDR3 totals 12 residues. The germline V gene encodes CDR1 MDHEN and CDR2 SYDVKM. With 3 bases removed from V and 8 bases from J, the gap between germline ends came to 8 bases.

The rearrangement uses TRBV4-3 and TRBJ2-2; TRBD1 matches 7 bases. Unmatched junction bases numbered 6, after V lost 1 base and J lost 4 bases. The CDR3 is made up of 16 amino acids. Germline V gene lookup returns CDR1 LGHNA and CDR2 YSLEER. This CDR3 is CASSQAPGQTTGELFF. CDR3 in DNA: TGCGCCAGCAGCCAAGCACCGGGACAGACCACCGGGGAGCTGTTTTTT.

The chain recombines TRBV2 with TRBJ1-2; a weak D match, TRBD1 (5 bases). This CDR3 is built from 13 residues. The germline V gene encodes CDR1 SNHLY and CDR2 FYNNEI. Trimming stripped 10 bases from V and 5 bases from J, with 17 bases between. The CDR3 protein is CATPDRGGYGYTF. The CDR3 coding sequence is TGTGCCACTCCGGATCGGGGGGGGTATGGCTACACCTTC.

This rearrangement joins TRBV6-5 to TRBJ1-6; 11 nucleotides line up with TRBD1. Germline V gene data show CDR1 as MNHEY and CDR2 as SVGAGI. Unmatched junction bases numbered 5, after V lost 6 bases and J lost 7 bases. The CDR3 consists of 15 residues. The CDR3 DNA is TGTGCCAGCAGGGACAGGGGGCTAAGGAATTCACCCCTCCACTTT. It specifies CASRDRGLRNSPLHF.

This clone was seen a few times. The gene calls are TRBV28 and TRBJ1-1; no clear D gene. The CDR3 runs 13 residues. CDR1 and CDR2 (germline): MDHEN, SYDVKM. The germline V and J ends were trimmed by 6 bases and 1 base, with 9 bases remaining between them. The CDR3: CASRIKSNTEAFF. CDR3 DNA: TGTGCCAGCAGAATCAAATCGAACACTGAAGCTTTCTTT.

The chain is built from TRBV9 and TRBJ2-5; maybe TRBD2 (6 bases). The CDR3 has 15 amino acids. V lost 2 bases and J 1 base, leaving 12 bases between the germline ends. Germline V gene sequence: CDR1 SGDLS, CDR2 YYNGEE. CDR3 sequence: CASSVMGTSQETQYF. CDR3 DNA sequence: TGTGCCAGCAGCGTTATGGGGACTTCCCAAGAGACCCAGTACTTC.